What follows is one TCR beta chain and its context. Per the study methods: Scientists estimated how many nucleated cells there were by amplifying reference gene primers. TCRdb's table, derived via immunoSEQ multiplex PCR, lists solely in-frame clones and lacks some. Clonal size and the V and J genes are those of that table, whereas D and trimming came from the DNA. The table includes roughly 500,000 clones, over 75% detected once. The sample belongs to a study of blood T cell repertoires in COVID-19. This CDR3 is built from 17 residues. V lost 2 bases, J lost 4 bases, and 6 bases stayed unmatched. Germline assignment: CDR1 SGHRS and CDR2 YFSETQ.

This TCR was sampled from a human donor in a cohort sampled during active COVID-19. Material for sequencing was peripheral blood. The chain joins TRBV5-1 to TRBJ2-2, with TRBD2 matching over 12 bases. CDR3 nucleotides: TGCGCCAGCAGCTTACCCACTAGCGGGAGGACCACCGGGGAGCTGTTTTTT. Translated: CASSLPTSGRTTGELFF.